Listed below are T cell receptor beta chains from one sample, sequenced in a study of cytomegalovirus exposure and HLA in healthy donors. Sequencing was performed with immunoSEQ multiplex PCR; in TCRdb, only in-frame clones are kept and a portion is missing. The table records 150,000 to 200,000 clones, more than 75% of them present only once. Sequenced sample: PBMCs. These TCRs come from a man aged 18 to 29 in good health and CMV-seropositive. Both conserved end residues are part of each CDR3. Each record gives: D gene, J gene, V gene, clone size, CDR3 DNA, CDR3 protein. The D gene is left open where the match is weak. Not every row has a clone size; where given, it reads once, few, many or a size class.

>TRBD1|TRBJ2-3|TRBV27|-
TGTGCCAGCAGTCCTCTAACAGGGGGCAGGGATACGCAGTATTTT
CASSPLTGGRDTQYF
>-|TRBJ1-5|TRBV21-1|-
TGTGCCAGCAGCAAAGGAGGGCAGCCCCAGCATTTT
CASSKGGQPQHF
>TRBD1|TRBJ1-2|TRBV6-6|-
TGTGCCAGCAGACCACAGGGGACGGCCTATGGCTACACCTTC
CASRPQGTAYGYTF
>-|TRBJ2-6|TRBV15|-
TGTGCCACCGGAATGGCTGGGGCCAACGGCCTGACTTTC
CATGMAGANGLTF
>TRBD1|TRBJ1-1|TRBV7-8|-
TGTGCCAGCAGCTTAGAGACCGGGACAGGGAACACTGAAGCTTTCTTT
CASSLETGTGNTEAFF
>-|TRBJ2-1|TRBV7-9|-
TGTGCCAGCAGCACCCCACTAGCTCGCGAGCAGTTCTTC
CASSTPLAREQFF
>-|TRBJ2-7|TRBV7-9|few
TGTGCCAGCAGCTTAGTCGTCCGGGGGGCGGACGACGAGCAGTACTTC
CASSLVVRGADDEQYF
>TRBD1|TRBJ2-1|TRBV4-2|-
TGTGCCAGCAGCCAAGAGTCAGGGGGCTCCTACAATGAGCAGTTCTTC
CASSQESGGSYNEQFF
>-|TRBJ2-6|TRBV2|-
TGTGCCAGCAGTGGACAGACCTCTGGGGCCAACGTCCTGACTTTC
CASSGQTSGANVLTF
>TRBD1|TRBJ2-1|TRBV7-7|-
TGTGCCAGCAGCGAGGACAGGGGCCTGGAGCAGTTCTTC
CASSEDRGLEQFF
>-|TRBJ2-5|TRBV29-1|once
TGCAGCTCGGGACACCCCGGAGAGACCCAGTACTTC
CSSGHPGETQYF
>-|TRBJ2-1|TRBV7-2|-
TGTGCCAGCAGCCTCCCCGACGGGACTGCCTACAATGAGCAGTTCTTC
CASSLPDGTAYNEQFF
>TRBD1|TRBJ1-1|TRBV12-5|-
TGTGCTAGTGGTATAACAGGGGGCCCTGAAGCTTTCTTT
CASGITGGPEAFF